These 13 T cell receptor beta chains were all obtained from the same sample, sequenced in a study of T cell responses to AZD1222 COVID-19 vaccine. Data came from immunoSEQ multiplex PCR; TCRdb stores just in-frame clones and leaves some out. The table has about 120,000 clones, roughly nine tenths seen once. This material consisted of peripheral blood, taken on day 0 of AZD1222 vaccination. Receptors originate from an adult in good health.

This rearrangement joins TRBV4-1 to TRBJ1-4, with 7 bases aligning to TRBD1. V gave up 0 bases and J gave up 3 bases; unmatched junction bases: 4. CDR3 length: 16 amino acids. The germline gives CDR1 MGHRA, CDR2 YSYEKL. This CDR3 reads CASSQDPGQPNEKLFF. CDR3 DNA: TGCGCCAGCAGCCAAGATCCGGGACAGCCTAATGAAAAACTGTTTTTT.

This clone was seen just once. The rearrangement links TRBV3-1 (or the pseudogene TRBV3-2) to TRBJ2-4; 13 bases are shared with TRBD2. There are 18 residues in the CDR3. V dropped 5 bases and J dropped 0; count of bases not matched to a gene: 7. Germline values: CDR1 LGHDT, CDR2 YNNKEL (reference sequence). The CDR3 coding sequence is TGTGCCAGCAGCATACTAGCGGGGGGGCCGTTAGCCAAAAACATTCAGTACTTC. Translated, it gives CASSILAGGPLAKNIQYF.

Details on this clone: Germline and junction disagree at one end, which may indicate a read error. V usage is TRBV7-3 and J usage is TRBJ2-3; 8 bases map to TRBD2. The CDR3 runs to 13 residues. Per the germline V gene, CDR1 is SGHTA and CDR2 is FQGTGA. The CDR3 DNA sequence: TGTGCCAGCAGCTTAACGAGGGCGGGAGGCTCGTTTTTT. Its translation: CASSLTRAGGSFF.

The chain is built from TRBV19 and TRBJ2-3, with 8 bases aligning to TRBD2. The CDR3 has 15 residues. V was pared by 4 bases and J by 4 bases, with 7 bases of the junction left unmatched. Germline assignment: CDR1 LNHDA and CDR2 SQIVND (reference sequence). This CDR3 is CASSRREGLADTQYF. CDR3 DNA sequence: TGTGCCAGTAGTAGACGGGAGGGCCTTGCAGATACGCAGTATTTT.

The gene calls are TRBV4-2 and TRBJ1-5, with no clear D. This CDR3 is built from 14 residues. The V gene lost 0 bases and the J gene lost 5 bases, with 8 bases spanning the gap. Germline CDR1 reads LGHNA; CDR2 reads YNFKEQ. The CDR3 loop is CASSQDGKDQPQHF. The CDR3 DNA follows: TGTGCCAGCAGCCAAGATGGGAAAGATCAGCCCCAGCATTTT.

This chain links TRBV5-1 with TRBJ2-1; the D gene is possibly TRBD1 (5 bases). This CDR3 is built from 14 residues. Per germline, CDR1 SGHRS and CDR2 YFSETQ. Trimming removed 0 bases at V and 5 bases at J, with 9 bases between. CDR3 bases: TGCGCCAGCAGCTTGGCCGCAGGGAACAATGAGCAGTTCTTC. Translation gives CASSLAAGNNEQFF.

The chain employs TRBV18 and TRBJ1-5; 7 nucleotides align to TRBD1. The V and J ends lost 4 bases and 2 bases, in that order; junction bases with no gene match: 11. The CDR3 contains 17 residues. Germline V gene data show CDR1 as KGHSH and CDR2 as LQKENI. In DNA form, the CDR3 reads TGTGCCAGCTCACTAGGGGACAGCCGGACGGGCAATCAGCCCCAGCATTTT. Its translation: CASSLGDSRTGNQPQHF. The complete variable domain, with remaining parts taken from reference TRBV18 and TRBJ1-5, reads NAGVMQNPRHLVRRRGQEARLRCSPMKGHSHVYWYRQLPEEGLKFMVYLQKENIIDESGMPKERFSAEFPKEGPSILRIQQVVRGDSAAYFCASSLGDSRTGNQPQHFGDGTRLSIL.

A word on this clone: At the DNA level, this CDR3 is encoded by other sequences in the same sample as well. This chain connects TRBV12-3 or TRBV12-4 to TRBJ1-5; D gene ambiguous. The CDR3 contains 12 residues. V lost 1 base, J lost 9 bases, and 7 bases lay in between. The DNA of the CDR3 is TGTGCCAGCAGTTTAGGTTCTGGGCCCCAGCATTTT. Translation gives CASSLGSGPQHF.

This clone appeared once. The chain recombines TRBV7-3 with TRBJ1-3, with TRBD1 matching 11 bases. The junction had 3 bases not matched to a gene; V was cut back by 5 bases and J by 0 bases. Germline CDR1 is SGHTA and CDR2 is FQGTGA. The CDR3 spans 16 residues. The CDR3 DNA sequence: TGTGCCAGCAGCCCAGGGACAGGGGGCTCTGGAAACACCATATATTTT. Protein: CASSPGTGGSGNTIYF.

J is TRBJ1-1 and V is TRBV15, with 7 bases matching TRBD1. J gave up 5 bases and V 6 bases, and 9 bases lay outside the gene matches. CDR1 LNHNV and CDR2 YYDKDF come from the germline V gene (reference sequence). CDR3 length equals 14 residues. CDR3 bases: TGTGCCACCAGGAGACAGGGACGGAGGACTGAAGCTTTCTTT. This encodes CATRRQGRRTEAFF. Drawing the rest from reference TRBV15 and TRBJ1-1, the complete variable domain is DAMVIQNPRYQVTQFGKPVTLSCSQTLNHNVMYWYQQKSSQAPKLLFHYYDKDFNNEADTPDNFQSRRPNTSFCFLDIRSPGLGDTAMYLCATRRQGRRTEAFFGQGTRLTVV.

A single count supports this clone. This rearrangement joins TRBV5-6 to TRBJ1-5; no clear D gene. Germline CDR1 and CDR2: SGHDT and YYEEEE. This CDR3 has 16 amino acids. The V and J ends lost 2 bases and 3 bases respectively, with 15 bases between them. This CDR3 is CASSFRAGQANQPQHF. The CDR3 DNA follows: TGTGCCAGCAGCTTCCGGGCGGGTCAAGCCAATCAGCCCCAGCATTTT.

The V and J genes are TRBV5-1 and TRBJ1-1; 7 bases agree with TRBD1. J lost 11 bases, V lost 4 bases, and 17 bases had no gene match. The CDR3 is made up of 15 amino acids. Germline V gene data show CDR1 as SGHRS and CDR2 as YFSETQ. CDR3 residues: CASSPYEEGAVGAFF. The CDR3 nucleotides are TGCGCCAGCAGCCCCTATGAAGAGGGGGCGGTAGGGGCTTTCTTT.

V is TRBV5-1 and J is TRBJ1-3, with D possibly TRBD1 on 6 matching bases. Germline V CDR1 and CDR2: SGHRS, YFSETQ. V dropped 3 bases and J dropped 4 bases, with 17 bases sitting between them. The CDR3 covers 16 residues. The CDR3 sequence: CASSWASGGPGNTIYF. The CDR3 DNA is TGCGCCAGCAGCTGGGCATCGGGGGGCCCGGGAAACACCATATATTTT.